This T cell receptor beta chain comes out of a study of early stage breast cancer tumors. Study context: Roughly 9.4-fold was the mean read coverage per sample. Study-wide findings and caveats: Functional markers like CD4, CD8 and FOXP3 were missed in bulk sequencing. Tumor and normal breast were distinguished via blood comparison in most of the 16 patients.

Produced via immunoSEQ multiplex PCR; TCRdb's table is partial and in-frame only. The sample includes about 41,000 clones, approximately 72% of them seen just once. Comment on this clone: The antigen is unknown.

This TCR was sampled from a person aged 45-60 years with breast cancer. Sequenced: blood.

The CDR3 DNA reads TGTGCCAGCACCAAGGGGGATAATGAAAAACTGTTTTTT. Translating it yields CASTKGDNEKLFF. The V and J genes are TRBV28 and TRBJ1-4; D is possibly TRBD1 (6 bases). Germline loops: CDR1 MDHEN, CDR2 SYDVKM. V was trimmed by 7 bases and J by 4 bases, leaving 10 bases between them. The CDR3 contains 13 residues. Supplemented by reference TRBV28 and TRBJ1-4, the full variable domain reads DVKVTQSSRYLVKRTGEKVFLECVQDMDHENMFWYRQDPGLGLRLIYFSYDVKMKEKGDIPEGYSVSREKKERFSLILESASTNQTSMYLCASTKGDNEKLFFGSGTQLSVL.